This record concerns one T cell receptor beta chain sequence. The target antigen is unknown. These data belong to a study of cytomegalovirus exposure and HLA in healthy donors. Study-level points and caveats: CMV antigen specificity of a few CMV-associated chains was confirmed in vitro. The Asian-associated ancestry cluster reportedly had fewer N-insertions than the approximately 700-donor mean in a later analysis.

The germline V gene has CDR1 SEHNR and CDR2 FQNEAQ (reference sequence). The length of the CDR3 is 12 residues. Trimming shortened V by 5 bases and J by 9 bases, and 11 bases separated the two germline ends. The PCR employed 60 Vbeta primers together with 13 Jbeta primers. The data were produced by immunoSEQ multiplex PCR, yet TCRdb's version contains in-frame clones alone and is incomplete. This table lists 190,000 or so clones. Specimen: PBMCs. The receptor comes from a boy aged 5-17 years in good health and CMV-seronegative. V gene TRBV7-9 combines with J gene TRBJ2-1; D gene uncertain. In DNA, the CDR3 is TGTGCCAGCAGCCACCGCGATCCTGAGCAGTTCTTC. Protein: CASSHRDPEQFF.